The clone carrying this TCR beta chain was seen a handful of times. Its antigen is still unknown. The germline CDR1 and CDR2 sequences are SGHTA and FQGNSA. The CDR3 spans 15 residues. Trimming removed 5 bases from V and 5 bases from J; junction bases left unmatched: 10. These data originate in a study of T-cell memory formation after mild COVID-19. Turning to the study itself: There were largely donor-specific TCR clusters.

Study conclusions and caveats: CD4/CD8 balance characterized clones contracting day 15 to 85, and CD4+ skew characterized later expanders. Chiefly within CM and EM were the contracting CD4+ clones; CD8+ ones were within EMRA.

TCRdb processed the 5' RACE reads anew with MiXCR; each CDR3 protein has one entry. Of fewer than 200,000 distinct CDR3 sequences listed, around a fifth were seen once; the top ten hold about 21%. The sequenced sample was PBMCs or a T cell subset sorted from them (not recorded which). The chain joins TRBV7-2 to TRBJ2-5, with 8 positions matching TRBD2. This clonotype was sampled from an adult woman who had mild COVID-19 (a few samples of this study predate the infection). Cell type and time point are not known. CDR3 amino acids: CASSTQREYGETQYF. In nucleotides, the CDR3 is TGTGCCAGCAGCACCCAGCGGGAGTATGGCGAGACCCAGTACTTC. Filled out from reference TRBV7-2 and TRBJ2-5, the complete variable domain reads GAGVSQSPSNKVTEKGKDVELRCDPISGHTALYWYRQSLGQGLEFLIYFQGNSAPDKSGLPSDRFSAERTGGSVSTLTIQRTQQEDSAVYLCASSTQREYGETQYFGPGTRLLVL.